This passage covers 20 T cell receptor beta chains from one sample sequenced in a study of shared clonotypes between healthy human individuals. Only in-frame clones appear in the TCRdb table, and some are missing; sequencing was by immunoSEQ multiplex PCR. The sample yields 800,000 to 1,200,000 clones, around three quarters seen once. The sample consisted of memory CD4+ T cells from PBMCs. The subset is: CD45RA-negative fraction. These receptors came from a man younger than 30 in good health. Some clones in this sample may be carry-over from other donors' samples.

CDR3 sequence: CASRLESNQPQHF. The CDR3 DNA reads TGTGCCAGCAGGTTGGAAAGCAATCAGCCCCAGCATTTT. V usage is TRBV7-2 and J usage is TRBJ1-5, with D hard to call. CDR1 SGHTA and CDR2 FQGNSA come from the germline V gene. V lost 6 bases and J lost 1, with 7 bases in between. The CDR3 is 13 amino acids.

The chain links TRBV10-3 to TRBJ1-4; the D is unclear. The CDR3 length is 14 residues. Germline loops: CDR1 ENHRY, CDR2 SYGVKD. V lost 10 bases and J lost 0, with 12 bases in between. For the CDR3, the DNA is TGTGCCACCTCCGAACCTGCAACTAATGAAAAACTGTTTTTT. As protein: CATSEPATNEKLFF.

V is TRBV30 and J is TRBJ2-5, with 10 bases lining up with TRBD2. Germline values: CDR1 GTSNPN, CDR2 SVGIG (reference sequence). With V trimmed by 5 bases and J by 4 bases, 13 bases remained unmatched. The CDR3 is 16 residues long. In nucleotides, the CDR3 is TGTGCCTGGTTACGTTCCTCTAGCGGGAGTGGAGAGACCCAGTACTTC. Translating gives CAWLRSSSGSGETQYF.

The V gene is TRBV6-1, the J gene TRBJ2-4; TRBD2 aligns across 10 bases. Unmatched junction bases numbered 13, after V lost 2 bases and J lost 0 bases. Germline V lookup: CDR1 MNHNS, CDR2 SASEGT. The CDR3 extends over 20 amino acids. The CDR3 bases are TGTGCCAGCAGTGAAAGCGGGAGGGGTGGAGGGGGCATAGCCAAAAACATTCAGTACTTC. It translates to CASSESGRGGGGIAKNIQYF.

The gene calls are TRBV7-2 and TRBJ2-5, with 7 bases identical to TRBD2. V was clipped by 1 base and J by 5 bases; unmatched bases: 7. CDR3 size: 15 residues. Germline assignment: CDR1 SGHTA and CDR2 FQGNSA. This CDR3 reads CASSLGAGVGETQYF. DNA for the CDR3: TGTGCCAGCAGCTTAGGGGCGGGGGTCGGGGAGACCCAGTACTTC.

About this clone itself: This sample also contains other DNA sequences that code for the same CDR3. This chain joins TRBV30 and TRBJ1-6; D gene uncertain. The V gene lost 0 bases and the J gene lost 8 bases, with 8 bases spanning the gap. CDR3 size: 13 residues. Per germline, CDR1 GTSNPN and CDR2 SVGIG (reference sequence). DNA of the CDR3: TGTGCCTGGAGTGTATCGGAGGATTCACCCCTCCACTTT. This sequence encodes CAWSVSEDSPLHF. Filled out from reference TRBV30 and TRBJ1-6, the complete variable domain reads SQTIHQWPATLVQPVGSPLSLECTVEGTSNPNLYWYRQAAGRGLQLLFYSVGIGQISSEVPQNLSASRPQDRQFILSSKKLLLSDSGFYLCAWSVSEDSPLHFGNGTRLTVT.

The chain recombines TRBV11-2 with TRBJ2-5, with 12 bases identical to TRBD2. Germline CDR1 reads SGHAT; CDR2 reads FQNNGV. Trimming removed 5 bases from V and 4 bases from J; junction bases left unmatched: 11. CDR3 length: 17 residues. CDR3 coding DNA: TGTGCCAGCAGCACTGGACTAGCGGGAAGGGTTTCAGAGACCCAGTACTTC. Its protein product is CASSTGLAGRVSETQYF.

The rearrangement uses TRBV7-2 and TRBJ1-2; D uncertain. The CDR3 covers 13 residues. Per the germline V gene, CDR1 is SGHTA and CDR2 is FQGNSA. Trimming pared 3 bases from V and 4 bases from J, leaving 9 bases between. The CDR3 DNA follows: TGTGCCAGCAGCTTGGGTAGGGTCTATGGCTACACCTTC. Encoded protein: CASSLGRVYGYTF.

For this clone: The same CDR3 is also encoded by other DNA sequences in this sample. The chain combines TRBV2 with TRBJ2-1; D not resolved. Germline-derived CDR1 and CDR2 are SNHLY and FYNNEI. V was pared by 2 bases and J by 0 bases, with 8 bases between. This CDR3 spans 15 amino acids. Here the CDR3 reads CASSELGSSYNEQFF. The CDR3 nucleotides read TGTGCCAGCAGTGAATTGGGAAGCTCCTACAATGAGCAGTTCTTC.

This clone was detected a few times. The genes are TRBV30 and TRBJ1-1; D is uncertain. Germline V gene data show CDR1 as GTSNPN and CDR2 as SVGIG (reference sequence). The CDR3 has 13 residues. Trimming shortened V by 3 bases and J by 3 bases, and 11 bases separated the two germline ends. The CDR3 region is CAWREQIYTEAFF. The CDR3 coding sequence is TGTGCCTGGAGGGAACAGATTTACACTGAAGCTTTCTTT.

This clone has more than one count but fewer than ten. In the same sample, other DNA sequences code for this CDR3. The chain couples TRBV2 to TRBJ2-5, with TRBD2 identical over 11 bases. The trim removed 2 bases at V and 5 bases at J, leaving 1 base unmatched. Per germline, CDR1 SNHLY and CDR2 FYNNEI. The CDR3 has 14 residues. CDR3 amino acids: CASSEWTSGETQYF. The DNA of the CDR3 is TGTGCCAGCAGTGAATGGACTAGCGGGGAGACCCAGTACTTC.

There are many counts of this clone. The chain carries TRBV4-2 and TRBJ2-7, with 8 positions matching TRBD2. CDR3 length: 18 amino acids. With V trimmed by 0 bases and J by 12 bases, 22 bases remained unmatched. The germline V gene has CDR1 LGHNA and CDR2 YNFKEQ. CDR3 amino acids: CASSQDLGGSGTLYRRYF. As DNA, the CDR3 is TGTGCCAGCAGCCAAGACTTGGGGGGTAGCGGGACACTCTACCGGCGGTACTTC.

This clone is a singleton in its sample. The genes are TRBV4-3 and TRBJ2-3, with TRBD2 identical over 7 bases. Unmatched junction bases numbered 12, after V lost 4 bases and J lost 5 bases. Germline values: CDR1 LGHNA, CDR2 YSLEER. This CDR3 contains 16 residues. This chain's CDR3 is CASSPGTTGHLDTQYF. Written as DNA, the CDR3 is TGCGCCAGCAGCCCCGGGACTACAGGACACTTAGATACGCAGTATTTT.

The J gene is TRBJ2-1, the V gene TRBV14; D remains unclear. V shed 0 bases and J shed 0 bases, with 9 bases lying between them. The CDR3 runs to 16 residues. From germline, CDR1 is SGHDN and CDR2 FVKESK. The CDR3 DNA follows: TGTGCCAGCAGCCAAGATCCGACCAGCTCCTACAATGAGCAGTTCTTC. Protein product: CASSQDPTSSYNEQFF.

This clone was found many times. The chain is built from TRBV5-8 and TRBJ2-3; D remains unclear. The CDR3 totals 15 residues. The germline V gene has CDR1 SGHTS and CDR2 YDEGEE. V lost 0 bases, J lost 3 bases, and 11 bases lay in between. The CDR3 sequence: CASSLEPRWTDTQYF. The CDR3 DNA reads TGTGCCAGCAGCTTGGAGCCCAGGTGGACAGATACGCAGTATTTT.

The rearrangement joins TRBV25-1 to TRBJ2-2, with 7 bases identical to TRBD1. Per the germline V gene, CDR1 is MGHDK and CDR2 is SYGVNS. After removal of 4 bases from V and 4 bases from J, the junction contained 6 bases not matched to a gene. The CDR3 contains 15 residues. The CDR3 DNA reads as TGTGCCAGCAGTGGGAACAGGGGAAGCACCGGGGAGCTGTTTTTT. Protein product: CASSGNRGSTGELFF. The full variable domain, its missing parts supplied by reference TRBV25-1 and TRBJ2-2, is EADIYQTPRYLVIGTGKKITLECSQTMGHDKMYWYQQDPGMELHLIHYSYGVNSTEKGDLSSESTVSRIRTEHFPLTLESARPSHTSQYLCASSGNRGSTGELFFGEGSRLTVL.

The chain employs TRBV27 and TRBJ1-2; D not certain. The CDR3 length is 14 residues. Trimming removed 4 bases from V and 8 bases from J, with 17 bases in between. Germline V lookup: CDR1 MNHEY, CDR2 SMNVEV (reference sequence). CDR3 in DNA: TGTGCCAGCAGTTCGTCTATCTCTATGTTGGGCTACACCTTC. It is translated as CASSSSISMLGYTF.

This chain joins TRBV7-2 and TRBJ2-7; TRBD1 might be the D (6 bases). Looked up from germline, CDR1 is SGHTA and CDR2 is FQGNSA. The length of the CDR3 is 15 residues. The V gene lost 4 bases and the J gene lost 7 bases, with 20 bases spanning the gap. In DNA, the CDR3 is TGTGCCAGCAGCTCCCCCCGGGACACTTCGCTGGAGCAGTACTTC. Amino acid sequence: CASSSPRDTSLEQYF.

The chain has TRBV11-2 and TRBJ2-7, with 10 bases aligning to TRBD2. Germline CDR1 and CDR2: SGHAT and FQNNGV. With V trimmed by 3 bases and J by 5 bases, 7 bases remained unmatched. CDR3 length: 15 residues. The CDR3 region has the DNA TGTGCCAGCAGCTTGCTAGCGGGAGTTGTTGACGAGCAGTACTTC. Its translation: CASSLLAGVVDEQYF.

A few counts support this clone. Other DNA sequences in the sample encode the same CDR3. The CDR3 loop is CASSLYPGDYEQYF. The DNA of the CDR3 is TGTGCCAGCAGTTTATACCCTGGGGACTACGAGCAGTACTTC. This chain links TRBV27 with TRBJ2-7; unclear D gene. In germline, CDR1 is MNHEY, CDR2 SMNVEV (reference sequence). The CDR3 covers 14 residues. V lost 1 base, J lost 3 bases, and 10 bases lay in between.